A selection of T cell receptor beta chains follows, all from one sample in a study of shared clonotypes between healthy human individuals. Data came from immunoSEQ multiplex PCR; TCRdb stores just in-frame clones and leaves some out. The profile shows 650,000 to 750,000 clones, approximately 79% of them singletons. Source material: memory CD4+ T cells sorted from blood. Receptors originate from a woman in her thirties in good health. The CDR3 runs from the conserved cysteine through the conserved F or W. The D gene is left open where the match is weak. Clone size is given for some rows only: seen once, a few or many times, or a class if the clone is expanded.

CASRSDRAEAFF | TGCGCCAGCAGAAGCGACCGGGCCGAAGCTTTCTTT | - | TRBV10-2 | - | TRBJ1-1
CASSIGLEPYEQYF | TGTGCCAGTAGTATTGGATTGGAGCCCTACGAGCAGTACTTC | - | TRBV19 | - | TRBJ2-7
CASSQINEQFF | TGTGCCAGCAGCCAAATAAATGAGCAGTTCTTC | - | TRBV28 | - | TRBJ2-1
CASSPDAESSYEQYF | TGTGCCAGCTCACCTGACGCCGAGAGCTCCTACGAGCAGTACTTC | - | TRBV18 | - | TRBJ2-7
CAWGSYEQYF | TGTGCCTGGGGCTCCTACGAGCAGTACTTC | - | TRBV30 | - | TRBJ2-7
CASTRTQHTGELFF | TGTGCCAGCACCCGGACCCAGCACACCGGGGAGCTGTTTTTT | - | TRBV27 | many | TRBJ2-2
CASSLNGRAIDTQYF | TGTGCCAGCAGCTTAAACGGGAGGGCGATAGATACGCAGTATTTT | TRBD2 | TRBV7-8 | - | TRBJ2-3
CASSRGQGTGELFF | TGCGCCAGCAGCCGGGGACAGGGCACCGGGGAGCTGTTTTTT | TRBD1 | TRBV4-1 | few | TRBJ2-2
CASSPGGRETQYF | TGTGCCAGCAGTCCCGGAGGGAGAGAGACCCAGTACTTC | - | TRBV28 | few | TRBJ2-5
CSVMTGGRETQYF | TGCAGCGTGATGACAGGGGGCCGGGAGACCCAGTACTTC | TRBD1 | TRBV29-1 | - | TRBJ2-5
CASRFSFSSEAFF | TGCGCCAGCAGGTTCTCCTTTTCTAGTGAAGCTTTCTTT | - | TRBV5-1 | - | TRBJ1-1
CASSQEPRGYEQYF | TGCGCCAGCAGCCAAGAGCCCCGGGGCTACGAGCAGTACTTC | - | TRBV4-1 | - | TRBJ2-7
CASSELKVALLFF | TGTGCCAGCAGTGAATTGAAGGTTGCTTTACTGTTTTTT | - | TRBV2 | - | TRBJ1-4